This T cell receptor beta chain came from a study of STAT5B mutations in CD4+ large granular lymphocyte leukemia. Whole-study results and caveats: No patients shared main leukemic clonotypes, though around 25% appeared at low frequency elsewhere. TRBV06-family usage was enriched in top patient clones (8/27) versus controls (2/35).

On this clone: Its antigen is still unknown.

This table comes from immunoSEQ multiplex PCR, and its TCRdb copy is limited to in-frame clones, with some not included. The repertoire holds about 40,000 clones, with roughly 84% as singletons. This CDR3 has 17 residues. CDR1 and CDR2 (germline): GTSNPN, SVGIG (reference sequence). The V and J ends lost 1 base and 2 bases, in that order; junction bases with no gene match: 8. This TCR derives from a human donor in good health. The chain has TRBV30 and TRBJ2-2, with TRBD1 matching over 9 bases. Sequencing used CD4+ T cells from blood buffy coats. CDR3 DNA sequence: TGTGCCTGGAGTGGAAACACAGGGGGCTTCAACACCGGGGAGCTGTTTTTT. Encoded protein: CAWSGNTGGFNTGELFF.